Detailed here is one T cell receptor (beta chain). Its specific antigen is unknown. No quality values exist for individual bases; no much larger clone is one base distant. The data derive from a study of T cell responses to AZD1222 COVID-19 vaccine (dated by TCRdb to about 2021). With regard to the full study: AZD1222 recipients with second doses at about 4 weeks or about 12 weeks were pooled, because spike-specific TCR depth and breadth did not differ between schedules. A total of roughly 240 trial participants underwent TCR sequencing, of whom 207 received two doses of AZD1222 and roughly 25 received two doses of the MenACWY control vaccine. Trial participants were enrolled by age into subgroups of 18-55, 56-69 and 70-plus years, and around 150, 28 and 57 TCR-sequenced participants, respectively, were included in these subgroups. The research as a whole found: Participants were mostly white British and included more females than males, and it was suggested by the authors that clonal diversity may have been underestimated. Conclusions about previously exposed vaccinees are limited, since just six or seven AZD1222 recipients were seropositive for SARS-CoV-2 at baseline. Epitopes outside the regions mutated in the B.1.351 and B.1.1.7 variants were reportedly recognized by nearly half of the unique spike-specific TCRs. The 56-69-year group was small, and its depth increase did not reach significance, likely because of low power. Spike-specific TCR breadth and depth rose significantly after two AZD1222 doses compared with day 0 and with MenACWY recipients. No day 14 peak-response samples were available, so repertoires were characterized only after the peak T cell response. The whole spike protein was spanned by vaccine-associated CD4 TCRs, and dominant responses were seen in regions 160-218 and 743-854.

The CDR3 regions of human TCRbeta chains were analyzed by immunosequencing. In the paper's pipeline: TCRs in the repertoires were compared against a reference library of SARS-CoV-2-specific TCRs that had been generated with the MIRA antigen-specificity platform. Breadth was defined as the fraction of unique TCRs that were SARS-CoV-2-associated. Depth was defined as the fraction of total T cells that were SARS-CoV-2-associated. Using the MIRA data, each spike-specific TCR was assigned both to the spike region to which the TCR was reactive and to a CD4 or CD8 class. Log10-transformed breadth and depth values were compared by one-way ANOVA with Sidak's multiple comparisons tests. What TCRdb holds here is the immuneACCESS table cut down to in-frame rearrangements. Part of the clones is not present; checked against another copy, under half of the missing clones reflect an unresolved V gene, and the others are unexplained. That table supplies the V and J calls and clone size; D and trimming were determined from the DNA. The sample table lists around 75,000 clones, about 88% of them with a count of one. Together, the top ten hold roughly an eighth of the sample.

Reading the label with the study, this specimen's time point is: baseline before first vaccination. The vaccinee samples were drawn from two UK trials, COV001 and COV002, one of which was a single-blind randomized controlled phase 2/3 trial testing AZD1222 (ChAdOx1 nCoV-19) in healthy adults. For TCRbeta chain sequencing, PBMC samples were collected from trial participants at day 0 and at day 28 after the second dose. V is pared back by 3 bases and J by 3 bases, with 12 bases lying between the germline termini. CDR1 and CDR2, looked up from the germline V gene (reference sequence), are SGHNT and YYREEE. Counted from cysteine to phenylalanine, this CDR3 has 15 amino acids. The sequence is cut down to CDR3 DNA, 45 bases in frame from base 1.

The sequence joins TRBV5-4 to TRBJ1-4, with the D gene uncertain. The source was peripheral blood, collected on day 0 of AZD1222 vaccination. The source is an adult in good health. This receptor carries the CDR3 CASSYNTGSNEKLFF. The nucleotide sequence reads as follows: TGTGCCAGCAGCTACAACACGGGGTCTAATGAAAAACTGTTTTTT.